This note documents a single TCR beta chain sequence. A read error may produce the germline difference seen at one junction end. The study drew donors from healthy Caucasian individuals in Russia aged roughly 6 to 100. Together with a sample-barcoded 5' primer, a J-beta primer mix was included in a second PCR lasting about 7 to 11 cycles. Tags on each cDNA molecule came from a template-switch adaptor with 12 random nucleotides. A single record per CDR3 protein comes from TCRdb applying MiXCR to the 5' RACE reads. The sample records 450,000 to 600,000 distinct CDR3 sequences, around 27% being singletons. These data belong to a study of blood T cells in healthy people across ages. The CDR3 contains 18 residues. The germline V gene encodes CDR1 LGHDT and CDR2 YNNKEL (reference sequence). This sample was shared with a second study, whose subject was T cells of mothers and their children. As that report states: Evidence of persistent microchimeric T cell clones was absent.

V is TRBV3-1 and J is TRBJ2-4; 9 bases align to TRBD2. Material for sequencing was blood. This TCR came from a boy aged 2 to 10 in good health. The CDR3 reads CASSQLAGANIANNIQYF. For the CDR3, the DNA is TGTGCCAGCAGCCAATTAGCGGGGGCAAACATAGCCAACAACATTCAGTACTTC.